This T cell receptor beta chain was found in a study of technical replicates of blood from several donors. The germline V and J ends were trimmed by 5 bases and 1 base, with 15 bases remaining between them. CDR3 length: 16 amino acids. Germline CDR1 and CDR2: MNHEY and SMNVEV (reference sequence). The protocol was immunoSEQ multiplex PCR, while the TCRdb copy is restricted to in-frame clones and leaves out a portion. This sample has tens of thousands of clones, with around 94% found just once. The receptor was isolated from a human donor in good health. V is TRBV27 and J is TRBJ1-5; D may be TRBD1 (5 bases). Input material: T cells isolated from PBMCs. The CDR3 sequence is CASSTSWGGSNQPQHF. For the CDR3, the DNA is TGTGCCAGCAGTACCTCGTGGGGGGGGAGCAATCAGCCCCAGCATTTT.